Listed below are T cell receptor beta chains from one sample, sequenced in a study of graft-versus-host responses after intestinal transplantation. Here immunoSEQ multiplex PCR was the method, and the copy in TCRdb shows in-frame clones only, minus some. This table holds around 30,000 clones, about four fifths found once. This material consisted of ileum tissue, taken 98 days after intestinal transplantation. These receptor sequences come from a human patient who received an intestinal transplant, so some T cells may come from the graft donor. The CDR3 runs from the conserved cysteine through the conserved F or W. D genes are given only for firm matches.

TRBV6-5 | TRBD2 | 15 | CASSPSGGPVNEQFF
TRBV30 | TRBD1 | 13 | CAWSHRGAWGYTF
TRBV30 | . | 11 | CASKTTGELFF
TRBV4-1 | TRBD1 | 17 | CASRPTRTGSSYNEQFF
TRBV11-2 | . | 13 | CASSLGGGSPLHF
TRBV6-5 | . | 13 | CASAAGFGNTQYF
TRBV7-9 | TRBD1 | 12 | CAGVTGLETQYF
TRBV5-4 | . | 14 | CASSSGTLQETQYF
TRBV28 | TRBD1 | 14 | CASSRTGLYNEQFF
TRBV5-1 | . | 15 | CASRGWGAIGTEAFF
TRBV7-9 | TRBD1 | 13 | CASSVTGFGELFF
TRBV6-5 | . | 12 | CASAPRPYGYTF
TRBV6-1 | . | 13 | CASSEGRAYEQYF
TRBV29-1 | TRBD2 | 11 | CSVDGGGEQFF
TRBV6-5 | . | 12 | CASSYEGNTIYF
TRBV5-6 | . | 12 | CASSLNEVEAFF
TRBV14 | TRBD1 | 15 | CASSERDSSYNEQFF
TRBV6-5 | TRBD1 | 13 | CASSSGQGGEQFF
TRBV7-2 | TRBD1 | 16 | CASSSPRQGGNYGYTF
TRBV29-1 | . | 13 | CSVAGDKASGYTF
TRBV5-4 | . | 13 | CASSQVGQYEQYF
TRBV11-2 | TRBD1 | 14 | CASSAIRGTETQYF
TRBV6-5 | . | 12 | CASSPDSFTQYF
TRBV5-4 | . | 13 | CASSRTDFDGYTF
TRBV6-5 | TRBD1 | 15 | CASSYRTGGTETQYF
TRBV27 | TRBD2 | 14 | CASSGLAGGDEQFF
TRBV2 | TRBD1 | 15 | CASTRTGGSNNEQFF
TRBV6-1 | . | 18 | CASSEAGGGIYSNQPQHF
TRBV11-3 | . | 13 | CASRGGGNTEAFF
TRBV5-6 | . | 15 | CASSFDPDNYNEQFF
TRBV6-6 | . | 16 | CASSYALLFGSETQYF
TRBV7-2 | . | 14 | CASSLNHYNSPLHF
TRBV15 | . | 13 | CATRQGGQETQYF
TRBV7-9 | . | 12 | CASSFIGGEQYF
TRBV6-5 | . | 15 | CASRSGGASVYTQYF
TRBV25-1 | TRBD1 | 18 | CASSEYFIHRDSLYGYTF
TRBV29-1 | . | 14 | CSVGQGSAGNTIYF
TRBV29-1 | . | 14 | CSVEGGSSYNEQFF
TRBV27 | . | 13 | CASSFTGDTEAFF
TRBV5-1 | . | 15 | CASSLELAIFHEQYF
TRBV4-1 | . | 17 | CASSQGALRDTRPKAFF
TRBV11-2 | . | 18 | CASSFVGGPERPTDTQYF
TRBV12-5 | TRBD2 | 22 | CASGLFMHGGSGGFPTYNEQFF
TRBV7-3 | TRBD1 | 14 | CASSLTGASYGYTF
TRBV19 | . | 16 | CASSINTRLQNYEQYF
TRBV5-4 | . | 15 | CASSLGGGSNQPQHF
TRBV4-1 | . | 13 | CASSQAGVGEAFF
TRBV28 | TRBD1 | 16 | CASSSLPRGPTNEQFF
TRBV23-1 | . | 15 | CASSQRDPSTDTQYF
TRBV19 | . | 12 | CASRTDEYGYTF
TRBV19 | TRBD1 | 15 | CASNPKGTVSGELFF